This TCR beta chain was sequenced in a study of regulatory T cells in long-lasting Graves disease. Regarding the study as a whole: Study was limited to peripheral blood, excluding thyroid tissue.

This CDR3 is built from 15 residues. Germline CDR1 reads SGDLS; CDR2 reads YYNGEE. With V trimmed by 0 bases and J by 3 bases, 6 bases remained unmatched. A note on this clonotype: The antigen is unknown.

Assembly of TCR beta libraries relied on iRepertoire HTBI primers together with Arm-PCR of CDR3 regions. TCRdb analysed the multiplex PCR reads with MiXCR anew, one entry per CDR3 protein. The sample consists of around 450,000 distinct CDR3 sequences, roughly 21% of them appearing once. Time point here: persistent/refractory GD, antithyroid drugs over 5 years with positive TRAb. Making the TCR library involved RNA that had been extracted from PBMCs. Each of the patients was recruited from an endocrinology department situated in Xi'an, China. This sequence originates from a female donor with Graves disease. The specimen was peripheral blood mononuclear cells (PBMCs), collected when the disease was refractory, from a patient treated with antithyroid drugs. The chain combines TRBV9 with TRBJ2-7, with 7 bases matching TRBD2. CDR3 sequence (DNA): TGTGCCAGCAGCGTAGAGGGCACGGGGGGCTACGAGCAGTACTTC. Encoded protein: CASSVEGTGGYEQYF.